This T cell receptor beta chain was sequenced during a study of Ad26.COV2.S vaccination and SARS-CoV-2 variants. This sample's treatment: roughly 20 received Ad26.COV2.S at low or high dose, single or two shots; about 5 received placebo; per-sample allocation not given. Vaccine and placebo recipients were sampled on day 63 after the first injection. Profiling relied on immunoSEQ multiplex PCR, and the TCRdb table lists in-frame clones only, not all of them. The repertoire includes 350,000 to 550,000 clones, about 88% of them detected once, and over 2% sits in the top ten. The germline V and J ends were trimmed by 4 bases and 2 bases, with 11 bases remaining between them. This CDR3 is 14 amino acids long. CDR1 and CDR2 (germline): SGHTA, FQGNSA.

The receptor was derived from a person aged 18-60 years who received the Ad26.COV2.S COVID-19 vaccine or a placebo. The source material was peripheral blood, sampled in a trial of Ad26.COV2.S vaccine versus placebo. The J gene is TRBJ1-1, the V gene TRBV7-2, with a weak D call TRBD1 (6 bases). The CDR3 DNA is TGTGCCAGCAGCTCTCTGGACAGCAACACTGAAGCTTTCTTT. Translated, it gives CASSSLDSNTEAFF.